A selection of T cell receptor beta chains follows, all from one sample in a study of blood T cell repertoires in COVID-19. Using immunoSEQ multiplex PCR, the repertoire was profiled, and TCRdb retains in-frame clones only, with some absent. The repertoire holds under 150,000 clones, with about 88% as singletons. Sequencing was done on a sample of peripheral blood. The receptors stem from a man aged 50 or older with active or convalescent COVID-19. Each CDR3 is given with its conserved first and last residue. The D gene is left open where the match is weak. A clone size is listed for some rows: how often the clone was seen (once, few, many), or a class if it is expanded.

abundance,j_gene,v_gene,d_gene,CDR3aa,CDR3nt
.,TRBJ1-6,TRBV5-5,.,CASSLGARPSYNSPLHF,TGTGCCAGCAGCTTGGGGGCCCGGCCCTCCTATAATTCACCCCTCCACTTT
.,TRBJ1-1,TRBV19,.,CASSITGGEYTEAFF,TGTGCCAGTAGTATAACGGGGGGTGAGTACACTGAAGCTTTCTTT
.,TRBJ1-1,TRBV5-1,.,CASSLVAGVNTEAFF,TGCGCCAGCAGCTTGGTTGCGGGGGTGAACACTGAAGCTTTCTTT
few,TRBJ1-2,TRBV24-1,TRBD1,CATSDSGTGGGYTF,TGTGCCACCAGTGATTCCGGGACAGGTGGAGGCTACACCTTC
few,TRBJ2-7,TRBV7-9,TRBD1,CASSSVDRVDQNEQYF,TGTGCCAGCAGCTCGGTGGACAGGGTGGATCAGAACGAGCAGTACTTC
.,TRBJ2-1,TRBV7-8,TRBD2,CASSLAGGGRNEQFF,TGTGCCAGCAGTCTAGCGGGAGGAGGGAGGAATGAGCAGTTCTTC
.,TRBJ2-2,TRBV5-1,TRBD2,CASSFIAGGPGSGELFF,TGCGCCAGCAGCTTCATAGCGGGAGGTCCAGGGAGCGGGGAGCTGTTTTTT
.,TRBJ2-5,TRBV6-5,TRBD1,CASRLGTGGQETQYF,TGTGCCAGCAGATTAGGGACAGGGGGCCAAGAGACCCAGTACTTC
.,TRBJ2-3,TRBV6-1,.,CASSEAGGTDTQYF,TGTGCCAGCAGTGAAGCAGGAGGAACAGATACGCAGTATTTT
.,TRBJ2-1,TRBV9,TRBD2,CASSVVSGGPNEQFF,TGTGCCAGCAGCGTAGTGTCGGGAGGGCCAAATGAGCAGTTCTTC
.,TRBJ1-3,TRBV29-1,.,CSVGHSSGNTIYF,TGCAGCGTTGGTCATAGCTCTGGAAACACCATATATTTT
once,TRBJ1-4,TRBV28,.,CASSFWGRTYEKLFF,TGTGCCAGCAGTTTCTGGGGCAGAACATATGAAAAACTGTTTTTT
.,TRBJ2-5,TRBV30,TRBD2,CAWSSSGRYQETQYF,TGTGCCTGGAGTTCTAGCGGGAGGTACCAAGAGACCCAGTACTTC
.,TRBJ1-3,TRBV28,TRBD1,CASRPWTGAGNTIYF,TGTGCCAGCAGGCCATGGACAGGGGCCGGAAACACCATATATTTT
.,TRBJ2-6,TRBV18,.,CASSPAQVHASGANVLTF,TGTGCCAGCTCACCAGCACAGGTCCACGCCTCTGGGGCCAACGTCCTGACTTTC
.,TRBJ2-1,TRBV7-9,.,CASRDSGFFGEQFF,TGTGCCAGCAGAGACTCCGGTTTCTTCGGTGAGCAGTTCTTC
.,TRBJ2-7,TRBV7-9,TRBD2,CASSLGLAGPSSYEQYF,TGTGCCAGCAGCTTGGGACTAGCGGGGCCTAGCTCCTACGAGCAGTACTTC